Here is one TCR beta chain with its context. TCRdb's table, derived via immunoSEQ multiplex PCR, lists solely in-frame clones and lacks some. The sample carries 55,000 to 70,000 clones, around 94% recorded once. This entry belongs to a study of T cell changes during pregnancy in multiple sclerosis. V was clipped by 2 bases and J by 2 bases; unmatched bases: 7. The germline CDR1 and CDR2 sequences are SGHNT and YYREEE (reference sequence). The CDR3 is 15 residues long. The clonotype was recovered from a female donor in good health, enrolled as a control in a pregnancy study. This material consisted of CD8+ T cells from peripheral blood mononuclear cells, taken in the third trimester of pregnancy. The V call is TRBV5-4, the J call TRBJ2-7; 7 nucleotides align to TRBD2. CDR3 in DNA: TGTGCCAGCAGCTTATCTCCCAGCGGGACCTACGAGCAGTACTTC. It specifies CASSLSPSGTYEQYF.